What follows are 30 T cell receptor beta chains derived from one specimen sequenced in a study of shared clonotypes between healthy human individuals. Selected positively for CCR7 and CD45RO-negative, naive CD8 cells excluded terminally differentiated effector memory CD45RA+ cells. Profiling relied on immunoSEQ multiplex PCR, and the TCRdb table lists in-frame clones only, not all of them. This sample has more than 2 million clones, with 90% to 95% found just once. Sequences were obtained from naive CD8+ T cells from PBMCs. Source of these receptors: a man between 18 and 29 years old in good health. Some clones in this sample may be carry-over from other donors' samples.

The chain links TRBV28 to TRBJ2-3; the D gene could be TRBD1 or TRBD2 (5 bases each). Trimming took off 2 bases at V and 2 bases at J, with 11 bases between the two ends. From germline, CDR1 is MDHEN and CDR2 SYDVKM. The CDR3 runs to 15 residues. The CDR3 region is CASSLRGPLTDTQYF. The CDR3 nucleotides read TGTGCCAGCAGTTTAAGGGGACCTCTCACAGATACGCAGTATTTT.

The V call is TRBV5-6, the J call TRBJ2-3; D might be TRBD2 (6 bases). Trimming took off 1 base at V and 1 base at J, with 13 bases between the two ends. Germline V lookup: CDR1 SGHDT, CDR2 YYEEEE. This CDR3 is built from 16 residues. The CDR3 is CASSLLSRDGTDTQYF. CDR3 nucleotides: TGTGCCAGCAGCTTGCTGTCGCGGGACGGCACAGATACGCAGTATTTT. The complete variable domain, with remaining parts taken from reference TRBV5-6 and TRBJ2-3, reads DAGVTQSPTHLIKTRGQQVTLRCSPKSGHDTVSWYQQALGQGPQFIFQYYEEEERQRGNFPDRFSGHQFPNYSSELNVNALLLGDSALYLCASSLLSRDGTDTQYFGPGTRLTVL.

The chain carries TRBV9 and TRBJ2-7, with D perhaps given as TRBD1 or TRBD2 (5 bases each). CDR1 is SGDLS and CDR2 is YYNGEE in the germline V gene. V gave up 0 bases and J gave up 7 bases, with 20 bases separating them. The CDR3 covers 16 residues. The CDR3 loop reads CASSVDGSGRSWEQYF. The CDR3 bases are TGTGCCAGCAGCGTAGATGGGTCGGGGCGGTCTTGGGAGCAGTACTTC.

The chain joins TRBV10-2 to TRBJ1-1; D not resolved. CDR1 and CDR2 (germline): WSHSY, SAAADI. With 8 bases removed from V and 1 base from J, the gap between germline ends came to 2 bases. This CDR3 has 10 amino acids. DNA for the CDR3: TGCGCCAGCCGGAACACTGAAGCTTTCTTT. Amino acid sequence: CASRNTEAFF.

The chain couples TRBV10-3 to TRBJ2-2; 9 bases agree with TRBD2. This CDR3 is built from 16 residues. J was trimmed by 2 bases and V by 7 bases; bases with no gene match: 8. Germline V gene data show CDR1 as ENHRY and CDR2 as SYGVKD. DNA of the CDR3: TGTGCCATCATTACCGGGACTAGCAGAAACACCGGGGAGCTGTTTTTT. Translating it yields CAIITGTSRNTGELFF.

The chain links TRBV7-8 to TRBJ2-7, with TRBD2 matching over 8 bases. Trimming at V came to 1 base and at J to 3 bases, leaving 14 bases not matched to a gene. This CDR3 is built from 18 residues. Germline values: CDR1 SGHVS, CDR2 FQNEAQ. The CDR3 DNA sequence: TGTGCCAGCAGCTTAGAGATGAGGGCGGGGCTAGCGGGCTACGAGCAGTACTTC. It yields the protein CASSLEMRAGLAGYEQYF. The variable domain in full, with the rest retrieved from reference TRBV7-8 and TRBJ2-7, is GAGVSQSPRYKVAKRGQDVALRCDPISGHVSLFWYQQALGQGPEFLTYFQNEAQLDKSGLPSDRFFAERPEGSVSTLKIQRTQQEDSAVYLCASSLEMRAGLAGYEQYFGPGTRLTVT.

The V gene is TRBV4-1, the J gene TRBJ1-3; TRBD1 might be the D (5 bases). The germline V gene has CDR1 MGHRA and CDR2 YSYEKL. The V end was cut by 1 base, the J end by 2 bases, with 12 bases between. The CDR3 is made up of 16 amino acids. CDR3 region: CASSQVAGGAGNTIYF. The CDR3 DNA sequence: TGCGCCAGCAGCCAAGTGGCCGGGGGTGCTGGAAACACCATATATTTT.

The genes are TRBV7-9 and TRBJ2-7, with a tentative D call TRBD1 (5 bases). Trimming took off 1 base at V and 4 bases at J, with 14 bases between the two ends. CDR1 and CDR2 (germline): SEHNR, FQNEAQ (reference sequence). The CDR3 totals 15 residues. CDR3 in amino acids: CASSLVSGQVYEQYF. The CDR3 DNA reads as TGTGCCAGCAGCTTAGTTTCAGGGCAAGTTTACGAGCAGTACTTC.

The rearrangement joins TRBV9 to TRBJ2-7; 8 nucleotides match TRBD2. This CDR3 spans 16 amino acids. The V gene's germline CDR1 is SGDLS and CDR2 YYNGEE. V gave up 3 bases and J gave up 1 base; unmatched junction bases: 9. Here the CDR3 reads CASSARGGGRSYEQYF. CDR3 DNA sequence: TGTGCCAGCAGCGCTCGTGGGGGCGGGAGGTCCTACGAGCAGTACTTC.

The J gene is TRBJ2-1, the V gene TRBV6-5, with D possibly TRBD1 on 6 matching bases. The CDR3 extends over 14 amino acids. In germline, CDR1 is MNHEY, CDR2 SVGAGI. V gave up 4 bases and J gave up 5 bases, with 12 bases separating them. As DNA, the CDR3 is TGTGCCAGCAGTTCCACAGGGTACGACAATGAGCAGTTCTTC. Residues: CASSSTGYDNEQFF.

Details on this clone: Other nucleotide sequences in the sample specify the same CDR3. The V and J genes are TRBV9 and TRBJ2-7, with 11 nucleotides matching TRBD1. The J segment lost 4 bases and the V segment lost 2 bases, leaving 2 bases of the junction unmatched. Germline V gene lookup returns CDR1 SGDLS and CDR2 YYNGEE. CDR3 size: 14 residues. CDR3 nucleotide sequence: TGTGCCAGCAGCGTCGGACAGGGGGCTTACGAGCAGTACTTC. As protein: CASSVGQGAYEQYF.

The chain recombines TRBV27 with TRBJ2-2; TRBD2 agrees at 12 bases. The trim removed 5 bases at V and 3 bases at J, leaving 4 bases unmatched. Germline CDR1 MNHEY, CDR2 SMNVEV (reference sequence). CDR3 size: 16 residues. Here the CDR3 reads CASSPRLAGDTGELFF. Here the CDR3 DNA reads TGTGCCAGCAGTCCTAGACTAGCGGGAGACACCGGGGAGCTGTTTTTT.

CDR3 in DNA: TGTGCCAGTAGTACTATTGAAAGCGGGAGGCAGTTCTTC. It encodes CASSTIESGRQFF. This chain joins TRBV19 and TRBJ2-1; TRBD2 matches 8 bases. There are 13 residues in the CDR3. V gave up 4 bases and J gave up 12 bases; unmatched junction bases: 8. Germline loops: CDR1 LNHDA, CDR2 SQIVND (reference sequence).

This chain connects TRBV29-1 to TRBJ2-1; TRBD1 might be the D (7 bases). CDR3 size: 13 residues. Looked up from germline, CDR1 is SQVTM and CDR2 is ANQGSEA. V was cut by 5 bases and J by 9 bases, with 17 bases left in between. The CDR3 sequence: CSVTRGAGGEQFF. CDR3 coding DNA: TGCAGCGTTACCAGGGGGGCTGGGGGTGAGCAGTTCTTC.

CDR3 sequence: CASSHFGQKKGSSYEQYF. The CDR3, as DNA: TGCGCCAGCAGTCACTTTGGACAGAAGAAGGGGAGCTCCTACGAGCAGTACTTC. This sequence joins TRBV4-1 and TRBJ2-7, with D tentatively TRBD1 (6 bases). The germline V and J ends were trimmed by 6 bases and 0 bases, with 24 bases remaining between them. Germline V CDR1 and CDR2: MGHRA, YSYEKL. The CDR3 totals 18 residues.

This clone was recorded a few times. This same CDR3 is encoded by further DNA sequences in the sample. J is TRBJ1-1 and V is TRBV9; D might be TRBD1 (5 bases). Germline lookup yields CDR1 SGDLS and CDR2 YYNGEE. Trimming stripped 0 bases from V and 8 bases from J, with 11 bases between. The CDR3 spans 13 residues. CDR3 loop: CASSVVGAGEAFF. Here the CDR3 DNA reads TGTGCCAGCAGCGTAGTAGGGGCTGGAGAAGCTTTCTTT.

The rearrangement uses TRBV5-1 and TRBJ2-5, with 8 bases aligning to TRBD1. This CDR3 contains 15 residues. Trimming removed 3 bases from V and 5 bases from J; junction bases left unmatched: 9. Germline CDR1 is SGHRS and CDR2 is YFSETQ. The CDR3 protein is CASSSQGALRETQYF. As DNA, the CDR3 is TGCGCCAGCAGCTCCCAGGGGGCTTTGAGGGAGACCCAGTACTTC.

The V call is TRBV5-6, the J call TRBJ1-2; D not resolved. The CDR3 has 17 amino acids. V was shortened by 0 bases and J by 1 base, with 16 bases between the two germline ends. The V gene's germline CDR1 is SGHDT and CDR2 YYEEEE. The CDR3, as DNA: TGTGCCAGCAGCTTGGGAGGTGTCCTCTCGGGTAACTATGGCTACACCTTC. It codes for CASSLGGVLSGNYGYTF.

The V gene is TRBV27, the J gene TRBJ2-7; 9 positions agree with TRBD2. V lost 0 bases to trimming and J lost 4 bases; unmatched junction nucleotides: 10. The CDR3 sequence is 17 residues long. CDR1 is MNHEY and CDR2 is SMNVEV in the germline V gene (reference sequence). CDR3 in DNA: TGTGCCAGCAGTTTATCGCCCCCTCTAGCGGGGATGTACGAGCAGTACTTC. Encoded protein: CASSLSPPLAGMYEQYF.

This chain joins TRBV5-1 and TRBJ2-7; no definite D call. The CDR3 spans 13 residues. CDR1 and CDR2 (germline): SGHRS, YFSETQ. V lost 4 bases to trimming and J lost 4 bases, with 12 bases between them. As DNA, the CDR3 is TGCGCCAGCAGCCCCAACAGCCGGTACGAGCAGTACTTC. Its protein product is CASSPNSRYEQYF.

CDR3 residues: CASSLRLAGDQYF. The CDR3 nucleotides are TGCGCCAGCAGCTTGCGGCTAGCGGGAGATCAGTACTTC. The V and J genes are TRBV5-1 and TRBJ2-7; 10 nucleotides line up with TRBD2. The germline V gene encodes CDR1 SGHRS and CDR2 YFSETQ. V trimming: 1 base; J trimming: 10 bases; junction bases outside the gene matches: 5. The CDR3 is 13 amino acids.

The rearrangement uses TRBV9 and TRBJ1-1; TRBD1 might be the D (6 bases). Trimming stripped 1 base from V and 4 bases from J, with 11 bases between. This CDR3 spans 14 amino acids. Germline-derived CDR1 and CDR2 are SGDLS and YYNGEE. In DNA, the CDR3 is TGTGCCAGCAGCGTACTAGGCAGGGGCACTGAAGCTTTCTTT. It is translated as CASSVLGRGTEAFF.

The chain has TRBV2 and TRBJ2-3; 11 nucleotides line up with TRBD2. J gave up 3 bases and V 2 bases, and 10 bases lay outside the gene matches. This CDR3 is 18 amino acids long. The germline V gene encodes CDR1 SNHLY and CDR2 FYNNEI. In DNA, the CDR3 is TGTGCCAGCAGTGAAACGTCTCGACTAGCGGGATGGACAGATACGCAGTATTTT. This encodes CASSETSRLAGWTDTQYF. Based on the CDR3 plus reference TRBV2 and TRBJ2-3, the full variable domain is EPEVTQTPSHQVTQMGQEVILRCVPISNHLYFYWYRQILGQKVEFLVSFYNNEISEKSEIFDDQFSVERPDGSNFTLKIRSTKLEDSAMYFCASSETSRLAGWTDTQYFGPGTRLTVL.

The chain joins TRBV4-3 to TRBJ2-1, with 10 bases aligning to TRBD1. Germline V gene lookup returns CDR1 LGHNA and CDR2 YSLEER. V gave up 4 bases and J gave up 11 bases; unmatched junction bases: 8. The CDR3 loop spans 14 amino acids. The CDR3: CASSRLRDRGQQFF. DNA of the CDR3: TGCGCCAGCAGCCGCCTCCGGGACAGGGGCCAGCAGTTCTTC.

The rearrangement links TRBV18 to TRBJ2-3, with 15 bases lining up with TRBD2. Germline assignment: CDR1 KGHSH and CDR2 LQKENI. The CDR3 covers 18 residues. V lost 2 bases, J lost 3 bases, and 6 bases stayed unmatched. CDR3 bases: TGTGCCAGCTCACCATGGACTAGCGGGAGGGCCCTAACAGATACGCAGTATTTT. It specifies CASSPWTSGRALTDTQYF.

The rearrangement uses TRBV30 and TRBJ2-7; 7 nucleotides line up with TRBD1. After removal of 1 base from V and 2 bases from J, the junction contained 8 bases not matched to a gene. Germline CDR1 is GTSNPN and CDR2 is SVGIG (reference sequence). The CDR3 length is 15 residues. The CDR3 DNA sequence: TGTGCCTGGAGTGCCCGGACAGGATTCACCTACGAGCAGTACTTC. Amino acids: CAWSARTGFTYEQYF.

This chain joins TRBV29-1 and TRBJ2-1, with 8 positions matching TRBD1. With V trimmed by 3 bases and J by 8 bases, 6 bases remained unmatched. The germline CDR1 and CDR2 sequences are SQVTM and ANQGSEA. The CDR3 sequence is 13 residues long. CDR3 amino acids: CSVDRQGNDEQFF. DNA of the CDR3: TGCAGCGTTGATAGACAGGGGAATGATGAGCAGTTCTTC.

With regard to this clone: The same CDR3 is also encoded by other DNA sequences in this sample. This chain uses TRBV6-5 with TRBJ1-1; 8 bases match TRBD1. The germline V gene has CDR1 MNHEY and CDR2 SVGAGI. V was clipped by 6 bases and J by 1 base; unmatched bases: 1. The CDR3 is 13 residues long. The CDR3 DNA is TGTGCCAGCAGAGACAGGGGGAACACTGAAGCTTTCTTT. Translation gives CASRDRGNTEAFF.

CDR3 sequence: CASSPSGRGTEQYF. Written as DNA, the CDR3 is TGCGCCAGCAGCCCTTCCGGAAGGGGTACAGAGCAGTACTTC. V usage is TRBV4-3 and J usage is TRBJ2-7, with a possible D match to TRBD1 (5 bases). This CDR3 has 14 amino acids. Trimming left V 4 bases short and J 7 bases short, with 17 bases between. CDR1 is LGHNA, CDR2 YSLEER, per germline.

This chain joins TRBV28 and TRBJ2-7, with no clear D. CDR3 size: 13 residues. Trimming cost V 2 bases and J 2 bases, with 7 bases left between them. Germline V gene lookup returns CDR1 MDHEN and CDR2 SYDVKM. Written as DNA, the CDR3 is TGTGCCAGCAGTTTACAGGTCACCTACGAGCAGTACTTC. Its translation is CASSLQVTYEQYF.